The sequence of this T cell receptor (beta chain) was determined in a study of shared clonotypes between healthy human individuals. J lost 3 bases, V lost 4 bases, and 8 bases had no gene match. CDR3 length: 16 amino acids. Germline V gives CDR1 MDHEN, CDR2 SYDVKM. Method: immunoSEQ multiplex PCR; TCRdb's copy keeps in-frame clones and lacks some. Of about 490,000 clones in the sample, about three quarters are singletons; the top ten hold 10% to 15%. The clonotype was recovered from a woman aged 35 to 49 in good health. Some clones in this sample may be carry-over from other donors' samples. Sequenced sample: PBMCs. J is TRBJ2-7 and V is TRBV28; 11 nucleotides line up with TRBD2. CDR3 DNA sequence: TGTGCCAGCAGTTCGCCTAGCGGGAGGTCTTTCTACGAGCAGTACTTC. Translation: CASSSPSGRSFYEQYF.